Below, 30 T cell receptor beta chains from the same sample are listed, as sequenced in a study of beta chain features in type 1 diabetes. Study results and limitations: Type 1 diabetes patients had moderately but significantly shorter TCRB CDR3s in all four CD4+ subsets.

The antigens for these receptors are not known. Reverse transcribing all isolated RNA meant expressed TCRB transcripts were sequenced. Profiled with immunoSEQ multiplex PCR; TCRdb holds only in-frame clones, not every one. The table lists a few hundred thousand clones, about 14% of them singletons. The sequencing sample was made of naive CD4+ T cells from blood. Receptors were obtained from a young man with type 1 diabetes.

A note on this clone: Other nucleotide sequences in the sample specify the same CDR3. This chain connects TRBV5-1 to TRBJ2-2; TRBD1 might be the D (6 bases). CDR1 and CDR2 (germline): SGHRS, YFSETQ. The CDR3 loop spans 15 amino acids. V dropped 4 bases and J dropped 0 bases, with 10 bases sitting between them. The CDR3 coding sequence is TGCGCCAGCAGCCCGGGACAAGCGAACACCGGGGAGCTGTTTTTT. Its protein is CASSPGQANTGELFF.

This clone was observed a few times. The chain links TRBV2 to TRBJ1-1, with a possible D match to TRBD1 (6 bases). The CDR3 is 14 amino acids. In germline, CDR1 is SNHLY, CDR2 FYNNEI. With 8 bases removed from V and 3 bases from J, the gap between germline ends came to 16 bases. The CDR3 bases are TGTGCCAGCGGGGCCGCGGACAGCTACACTGAAGCTTTCTTT. It is translated as CASGAADSYTEAFF.

The table lists this clone with a few counts. The sample holds other DNA sequences that translate to the same CDR3. The chain joins TRBV30 to TRBJ2-3; 11 bases agree with TRBD2. CDR1 is GTSNPN and CDR2 is SVGIG in the germline V gene (reference sequence). V gave up 3 bases and J gave up 3 bases; unmatched junction bases: 2. The CDR3 runs 14 residues. The CDR3 sequence: CAWRLAGGTDTQYF. CDR3 nucleotides: TGTGCCTGGAGGTTAGCGGGAGGGACAGATACGCAGTATTTT.

In its sample, this clone was seen a few times. The rearrangement uses TRBV4-1 and TRBJ2-2; D ambiguous. The CDR3 length is 13 residues. V was shortened by 4 bases and J by 6 bases, with 9 bases between the two germline ends. Germline CDR1 is MGHRA and CDR2 is YSYEKL. The CDR3 nucleotides are TGCGCCAGCAGCCCGCGTTACCCCGGGGAGCTGTTTTTT. Translated: CASSPRYPGELFF.

This clone was observed a handful of times. The J gene is TRBJ2-5, the V gene TRBV5-1; no firm D call. Germline CDR1 SGHRS, CDR2 YFSETQ. V was trimmed by 0 bases and J by 5 bases, leaving 14 bases between them. This CDR3 region has 15 residues. The CDR3 region is CASSLDFYPAETQYF. CDR3 nucleotides: TGCGCCAGCAGCTTGGACTTCTACCCCGCCGAGACCCAGTACTTC. Together with reference TRBV5-1 and TRBJ2-5, the CDR3 gives the full variable domain: KAGVTQTPRYLIKTRGQQVTLSCSPISGHRSVSWYQQTPGQGLQFLFEYFSETQRNKGNFPGRFSGRQFSNSRSEMNVSTLELGDSALYLCASSLDFYPAETQYFGPGTRLLVL.

This clone was observed a few times. The chain couples TRBV5-1 to TRBJ2-7, with no clear D. Trimming removed 4 bases at V and 0 bases at J, with 11 bases between. This CDR3 has 14 residues. Germline CDR1 SGHRS, CDR2 YFSETQ. The CDR3 is CASSNGRSSYEQYF. The CDR3 nucleotides are TGCGCCAGCAGCAATGGCCGGAGCTCCTACGAGCAGTACTTC.

V and J are TRBV25-1 and TRBJ2-7; D unclear. Germline CDR1 reads MGHDK; CDR2 reads SYGVNS. This CDR3 region has 12 residues. The V end lost 7 bases, the J end lost 2 bases, and 9 bases lay between the germline ends. CDR3 amino acids: CASMENTYEQYF. CDR3 nucleotide sequence: TGTGCCAGCATGGAGAATACCTACGAGCAGTACTTC.

In this sample, this clone turned up a few times. The rearrangement joins TRBV6-6 to TRBJ1-1, with D possibly being TRBD1 (5 bases). The CDR3 extends over 12 amino acids. Germline CDR1 is MNHNY and CDR2 is SVGAGI (reference sequence). V was trimmed by 5 bases and J by 3 bases, leaving 7 bases between them. The CDR3 nucleotides are TGTGCCAGCAGTCCAGGGTACACTGAAGCTTTCTTT. Its translation: CASSPGYTEAFF.

This clone was detected a few times. The chain employs TRBV7-9 and TRBJ1-2; 9 bases fit TRBD1. Trimming took 4 bases from V and 7 from J; bases not matched to a gene: 1. The CDR3 runs 12 residues. Germline values: CDR1 SEHNR, CDR2 FQNEAQ (reference sequence). CDR3 coding DNA: TGTGCCAGCAGCTGGGGACAGGGTGGCTACACCTTC. It yields the protein CASSWGQGGYTF.

The chain carries TRBV7-2 and TRBJ1-2; a weak D match, TRBD1 (6 bases). The CDR3 runs to 13 residues. CDR1 and CDR2 from the germline V gene are SGHTA and FQGNSA. Trimming stripped 2 bases from V and 6 bases from J, with 10 bases between. The CDR3 loop is CASSLPGVNGYTF. Written as DNA, the CDR3 is TGTGCCAGCAGCTTACCAGGGGTAAATGGCTACACCTTC.

The rearrangement uses TRBV25-1 and TRBJ2-5; TRBD1 matches 7 bases. The CDR3 is 16 amino acids. After removal of 2 bases from V and 5 bases from J, the junction contained 11 bases not matched to a gene. In germline, CDR1 is MGHDK, CDR2 SYGVNS. The CDR3 DNA follows: TGTGCCAGCAGTGAACGTCGGCAGGGGGTTTTGGAGACCCAGTACTTC. It translates to CASSERRQGVLETQYF.

The chain recombines TRBV14 with TRBJ2-5; D remains ambiguous. Germline loops: CDR1 SGHDN, CDR2 FVKESK. The CDR3 contains 12 residues. V lost 4 bases and J lost 4, with 7 bases in between. CDR3 loop: CASSPIGETQYF. The CDR3 DNA follows: TGTGCCAGCAGCCCCATCGGAGAGACCCAGTACTTC.

This chain connects TRBV5-1 to TRBJ2-7; 10 bases are shared with TRBD2. The CDR3 length is 16 residues. Germline CDR1 reads SGHRS; CDR2 reads YFSETQ. The J segment lost 6 bases and the V segment lost 0 bases, leaving 9 bases of the junction unmatched. The CDR3 sequence is CASSLALAGEAGEQYF. In DNA, the CDR3 is TGCGCCAGCAGCTTGGCCCTAGCGGGAGAGGCAGGCGAGCAGTACTTC.

The J gene is TRBJ1-4, the V gene TRBV5-6, with 8 nucleotides matching TRBD1. V dropped 5 bases and J dropped 3; count of bases not matched to a gene: 3. This CDR3 comprises 14 residues. CDR1 and CDR2 from the germline V gene are SGHDT and YYEEEE. The CDR3 reads CASSYRGSNEKLFF. DNA for the CDR3: TGTGCCAGCAGTTACAGGGGGTCTAATGAAAAACTGTTTTTT.

The table lists this clone with a few counts. The gene calls are TRBV19 and TRBJ2-2; 9 nucleotides agree with TRBD1. J lost 8 bases, V lost 4 bases, and 8 bases had no gene match. CDR1 is LNHDA and CDR2 is SQIVND in the germline V gene (reference sequence). The CDR3 has 15 amino acids. CDR3 residues: CASSTSGQGIGELFF. The DNA for the CDR3 is TGTGCCAGTAGTACATCGGGACAGGGAATTGGGGAGCTGTTTTTT.

CDR3 protein: CASSLGWSSGRVITDTQYF. The CDR3 DNA reads TGTGCCAGCAGCTTAGGCTGGTCTAGCGGGAGGGTGATCACAGATACGCAGTATTTT. The V and J genes are TRBV7-2 and TRBJ2-3; 12 bases match TRBD2. The CDR3 sequence is 19 residues long. With 1 base clipped from V and 2 bases from J, the junction kept 10 bases outside the gene matches. In germline, CDR1 is SGHTA, CDR2 FQGNSA.

The chain couples TRBV1 to TRBJ1-1; TRBD1 is the table's D call and was not checked against the DNA. TRBV1 has pseudogene status. There are 15 residues in the CDR3. The CDR3 nucleotides read TGCACCAGCAGCCAATATAGACAGGGGGCGGGTGAAGCTTTCTTT. Translation gives CTSSQYRQGAGEAFF.

This clone was recorded a few times. The gene calls are TRBV25-1 and TRBJ2-3, with 11 bases matching TRBD2. The CDR3 sequence is 17 residues long. The J segment lost 4 bases and the V segment lost 4 bases, leaving 10 bases of the junction unmatched. The V gene's germline CDR1 is MGHDK and CDR2 SYGVNS. The CDR3: CASSGSPTSGSPDTQYF. The CDR3 nucleotides read TGTGCCAGCAGTGGAAGTCCCACTAGCGGGAGCCCAGATACGCAGTATTTT.

The chain recombines TRBV2 with TRBJ2-1; possible D gene TRBD2, 6 bases. The CDR3 covers 12 residues. The germline V and J ends were trimmed by 6 bases and 5 bases, with 8 bases remaining between them. CDR1 is SNHLY, CDR2 FYNNEI, per germline. The CDR3 is CASRRGDNEQFF. The CDR3 nucleotides are TGTGCCAGCAGGCGGGGAGACAATGAGCAGTTCTTC.

This clone was observed a handful of times. The V call is TRBV6-5, the J call TRBJ2-6; D unclear. With 1 base removed from V and 4 bases from J, the gap between germline ends came to 8 bases. The CDR3 extends over 15 amino acids. In germline, CDR1 is MNHEY, CDR2 SVGAGI. In DNA form, the CDR3 reads TGTGCCAGCAGTTACTTTCACGGGGGGGCCAACGTCCTGACTTTC. Translated: CASSYFHGGANVLTF.

This clone was seen only a few times. The chain recombines TRBV27 with TRBJ2-3; 7 bases fit TRBD1. The CDR3 contains 17 residues. With 6 bases clipped from V and 0 bases from J, the junction kept 12 bases outside the gene matches. The germline gives CDR1 MNHEY, CDR2 SMNVEV (reference sequence). For the CDR3, the DNA is TGTGCCAGCAGCCTAAACCCGCCAGGGGGTAGCACAGATACGCAGTATTTT. It specifies CASSLNPPGGSTDTQYF.

The chain has TRBV7-6 and TRBJ2-7, with a tentative D call TRBD1 (6 bases). This CDR3 region has 17 residues. CDR1 is SGHVS, CDR2 FNYEAQ, per germline. V was clipped by 4 bases and J by 2 bases, with 21 bases between them. The CDR3 sequence is CASSSQGKAYGPYEQYF. As DNA, the CDR3 is TGTGCCAGCAGCTCTCAGGGGAAGGCCTACGGACCCTACGAGCAGTACTTC. The complete variable domain, with remaining parts taken from reference TRBV7-6 and TRBJ2-7, reads GAGVSQSPRYKVTKRGQDVALRCDPISGHVSLYWYRQALGQGPEFLTYFNYEAQQDKSGLPNDRFSAERPEGSISTLTIQRTEQRDSAMYRCASSSQGKAYGPYEQYFGPGTRLTVT.

J is TRBJ2-1 and V is TRBV29-1, with TRBD1 identical over 10 bases. Trimming removed 6 bases from V and 8 bases from J; junction bases left unmatched: 4. The CDR3 is 12 amino acids. The V gene's germline CDR1 is SQVTM and CDR2 ANQGSEA. The CDR3 protein is CSVGTGADEQFF. The CDR3 DNA sequence: TGCAGCGTGGGGACAGGGGCCGATGAGCAGTTCTTC.

This clone was observed a handful of times. The V and J genes are TRBV15 and TRBJ1-1, with D possibly being TRBD1 (5 bases). CDR3 length: 12 amino acids. Trimming shortened V by 5 bases and J by 6 bases, and 10 bases separated the two germline ends. The V gene's germline CDR1 is LNHNV and CDR2 YYDKDF (reference sequence). CDR3 DNA: TGTGCCACCAGCTTTCAGGGTGCTGAAGCTTTCTTT. It translates to CATSFQGAEAFF.

The sample holds a few counts of this clone. The V call is TRBV7-9, the J call TRBJ2-7, with TRBD2 as a possible D gene (5 bases). Germline CDR1 and CDR2: SEHNR and FQNEAQ (reference sequence). The V and J ends lost 10 bases and 2 bases respectively, with 18 bases between them. The CDR3 loop spans 14 amino acids. As DNA, the CDR3 is TGTGCCACCCTGGAGGCAGAGGCTACCTACGAGCAGTACTTC. Amino acids: CATLEAEATYEQYF. Variable domain in full (rest from reference TRBV7-9 and TRBJ2-7): DTGVSQNPRHKITKRGQNVTFRCDPISEHNRLYWYRQTLGQGPEFLTYFQNEAQLEKSRLLSDRFSAERPKGSFSTLEIQRTEQGDSAMYLCATLEAEATYEQYFGPGTRLTVT.

J is TRBJ1-1 and V is TRBV6-4, with 7 bases fitting TRBD1. The CDR3 has 14 residues. The junction had 3 bases not matched to a gene; V was cut back by 5 bases and J by 0 bases. CDR1 is MRHNA and CDR2 is SNTAGT in the germline V gene. The CDR3 spells CASSRDSLNTEAFF. The CDR3 region has the DNA TGTGCCAGCAGTAGGGACAGTTTGAACACTGAAGCTTTCTTT.

This clone was seen a handful of times. The chain joins TRBV30 to TRBJ1-1; the D gene is possibly TRBD1 (5 bases). The CDR3 runs 13 residues. Trimming removed 4 bases from V and 5 bases from J, with 14 bases in between. CDR1 GTSNPN and CDR2 SVGIG come from the germline V gene (reference sequence). CDR3 coding DNA: TGTGCCTGGACCAGCGACAGAGGAACTGAAGCTTTCTTT. It specifies CAWTSDRGTEAFF.

This chain links TRBV19 with TRBJ2-7; TRBD1 aligns across 10 bases. V trimming: 8 bases; J trimming: 7 bases; junction bases outside the gene matches: 14. This CDR3 region has 15 residues. Germline CDR1 LNHDA, CDR2 SQIVND (reference sequence). Here the CDR3 DNA reads TGTGCCAGTCGAGGTGGGACAGGGGCCGCCGGGGAGCAGTACTTC. Its protein is CASRGGTGAAGEQYF.

This clone was picked up a small number of times. The chain is built from TRBV5-4 and TRBJ1-1; 8 positions match TRBD1. In germline, CDR1 is SGHNT, CDR2 YYREEE (reference sequence). CDR3 size: 15 residues. J lost 0 bases, V lost 4 bases, and 5 bases had no gene match. The CDR3 bases are TGTGCCAGCAGCCGGGACAGGACTTTGAACACTGAAGCTTTCTTT. Residues: CASSRDRTLNTEAFF.

The chain has TRBV19 and TRBJ2-3; D might be TRBD2 (6 bases). Looked up from germline, CDR1 is LNHDA and CDR2 is SQIVND (reference sequence). There are 14 residues in the CDR3. V lost 3 bases, J lost 3 bases, and 10 bases lay in between. CDR3 coding DNA: TGTGCCAGTAGTATGGAGGGGTTAACAGATACGCAGTATTTT. Translation gives CASSMEGLTDTQYF.